These 4 T cell receptor beta chains were all obtained from the same sample, sequenced in a study of blood T cell repertoires in COVID-19. Only in-frame clones appear in the TCRdb table, and some are missing; sequencing was by immunoSEQ multiplex PCR. The table includes 20,000 to 25,000 clones, around 80% detected once. The specimen sequenced was peripheral blood. These receptors were collected from a man aged 60 to 69 with active COVID-19.

V usage is TRBV23-1 and J usage is TRBJ2-1, with 9 positions matching TRBD1. TRBV23-1 qualifies as an ORF whose function is uncertain. This CDR3 is 18 amino acids long. With 0 bases clipped from V and 9 bases from J, the junction kept 15 bases outside the gene matches. DNA of the CDR3: TGCGCCAGCAGTCAATCATGTCCGGACAGGGGAGAGGACACTGAGCAGTTCTTC. Translating it yields CASSQSCPDRGEDTEQFF.

The chain employs TRBV5-4 and TRBJ2-2, with TRBD2 matching over 7 bases. The ends lost 4 bases at V and 3 bases at J; junction bases unmatched: 6. Germline V gene sequence: CDR1 SGHNT, CDR2 YYREEE (reference sequence). The length of the CDR3 is 15 residues. CDR3 sequence reads: CASSLGREYTGELFF. The CDR3 DNA reads as TGTGCCAGCAGCCTAGGGCGGGAGTACACCGGGGAGCTGTTTTTT.

The chain couples TRBV5-4 to TRBJ1-1; 7 nucleotides agree with TRBD1. V shed 4 bases, J shed 4 bases, and the junction held 13 bases outside the gene matches. The CDR3 is 16 residues long. Germline V lookup: CDR1 SGHNT, CDR2 YYREEE (reference sequence). The CDR3 bases are TGTGCCAGCAGCCCGTCGGGAGGGGGCTTGAGCACTGAAGCTTTCTTT. Residues: CASSPSGGGLSTEAFF.

The chain carries TRBV23-1 and TRBJ2-7, with D perhaps matching TRBD1 (6 bases). TRBV23-1 is an ORF, with its function uncertain. The CDR3 runs 13 residues. V was clipped by 5 bases and J by 6 bases, with 14 bases between them. This chain's CDR3 is CASSDQGTPEQYF. CDR3 sequence (DNA): TGCGCCAGCAGTGACCAGGGGACCCCCGAGCAGTACTTC.